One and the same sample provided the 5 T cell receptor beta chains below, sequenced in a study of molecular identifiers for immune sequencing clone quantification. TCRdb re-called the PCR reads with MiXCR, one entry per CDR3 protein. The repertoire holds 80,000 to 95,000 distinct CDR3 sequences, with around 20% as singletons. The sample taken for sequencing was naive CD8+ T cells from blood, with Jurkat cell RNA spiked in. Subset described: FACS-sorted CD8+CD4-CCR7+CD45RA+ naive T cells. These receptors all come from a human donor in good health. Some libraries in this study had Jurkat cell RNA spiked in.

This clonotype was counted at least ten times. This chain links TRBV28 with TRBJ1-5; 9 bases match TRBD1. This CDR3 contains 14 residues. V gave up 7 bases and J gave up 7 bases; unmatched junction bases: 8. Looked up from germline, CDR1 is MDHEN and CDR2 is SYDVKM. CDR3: CASTGGTGLQPQHF. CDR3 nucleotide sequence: TGTGCCAGCACAGGAGGGACAGGGTTACAGCCCCAGCATTTT.

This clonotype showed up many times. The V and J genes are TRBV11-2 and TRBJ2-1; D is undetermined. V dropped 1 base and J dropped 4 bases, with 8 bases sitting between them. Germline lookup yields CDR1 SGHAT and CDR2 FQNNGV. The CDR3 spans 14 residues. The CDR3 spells CASSLGAPYNEQFF. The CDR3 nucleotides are TGTGCCAGCAGCTTAGGTGCTCCGTACAATGAGCAGTTCTTC.

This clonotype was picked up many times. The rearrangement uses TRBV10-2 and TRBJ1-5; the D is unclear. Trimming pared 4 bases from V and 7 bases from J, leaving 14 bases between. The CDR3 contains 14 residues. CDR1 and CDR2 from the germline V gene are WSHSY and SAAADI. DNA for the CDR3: TGCGCCAGCAGTGGATACCGGGCCCAACAGCCCCAGCATTTT. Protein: CASSGYRAQQPQHF.

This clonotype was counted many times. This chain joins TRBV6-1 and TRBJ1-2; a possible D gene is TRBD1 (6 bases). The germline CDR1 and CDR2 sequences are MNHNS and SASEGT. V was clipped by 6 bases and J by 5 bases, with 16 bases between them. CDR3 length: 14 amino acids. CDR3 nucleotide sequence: TGTGCCAGCAGCCCCAGATCGGGGGCGTATGGCTACACCTTC. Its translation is CASSPRSGAYGYTF.

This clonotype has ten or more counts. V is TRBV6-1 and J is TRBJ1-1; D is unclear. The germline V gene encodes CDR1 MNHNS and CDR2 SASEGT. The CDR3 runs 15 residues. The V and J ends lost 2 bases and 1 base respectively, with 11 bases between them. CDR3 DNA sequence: TGTGCCAGCAGTGAAAGGAGAGGTCAGAACACTGAAGCTTTCTTT. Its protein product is CASSERRGQNTEAFF.